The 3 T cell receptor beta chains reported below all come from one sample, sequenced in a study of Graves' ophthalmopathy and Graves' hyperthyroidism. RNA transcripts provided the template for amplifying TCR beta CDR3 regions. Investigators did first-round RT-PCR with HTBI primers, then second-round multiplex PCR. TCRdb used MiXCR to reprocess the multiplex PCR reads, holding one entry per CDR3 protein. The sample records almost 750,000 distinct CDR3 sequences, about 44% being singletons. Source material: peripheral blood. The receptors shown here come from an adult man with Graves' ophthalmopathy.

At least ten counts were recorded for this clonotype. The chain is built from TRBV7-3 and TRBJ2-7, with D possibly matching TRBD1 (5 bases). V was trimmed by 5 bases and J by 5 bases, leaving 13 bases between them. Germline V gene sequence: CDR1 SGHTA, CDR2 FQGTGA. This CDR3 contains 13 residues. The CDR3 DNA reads TGTGCCAGCAGCCCCACAGGAGCAGACGAGCAGTACTTC. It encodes CASSPTGADEQYF.

In DNA, the CDR3 is TGCGCCAGCAGCCCGGGACAGAGCCTTTACGAGCAGTACTTC. It translates to CASSPGQSLYEQYF. The V call is TRBV5-1, the J call TRBJ2-7; TRBD1 matches at 7 bases. The CDR3 spans 14 residues. After removal of 4 bases from V and 4 bases from J, the junction contained 8 bases not matched to a gene. Germline V gene lookup returns CDR1 SGHRS and CDR2 YFSETQ.

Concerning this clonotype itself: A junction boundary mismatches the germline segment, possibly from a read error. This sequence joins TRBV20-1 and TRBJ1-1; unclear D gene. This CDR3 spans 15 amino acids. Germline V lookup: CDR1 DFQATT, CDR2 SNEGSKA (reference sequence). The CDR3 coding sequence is TGCAGTGCTAGAGATCCAGTCGCCTTGAACACTGGAGCTTTCTTT. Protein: CSARDPVALNTGAFF.